A selection of T cell receptor beta chains follows, all from one sample in a study of PD-1 blockade in mismatch repair-deficient tumors. TCRdb's copy holds only in-frame clones and misses some; the assay was immunoSEQ multiplex PCR. The sample yields approximately 100,000 clones, 65% to 85% seen once. The sample was peripheral blood, taken about 33 weeks after starting pembrolizumab. The receptors were gathered from an adult with mismatch repair-deficient cancer. The CDR3 runs from the conserved cysteine through the conserved F or W. D genes are given only for firm matches. Rows may omit the clone size; those that give it use once, few, many or a size class.

d_call | j_call | clone_size | v_call | cdr3_nt | cdr3_aa
TRBD1 | TRBJ1-2 | NA | TRBV11-2 | TGTGCCAGCAGCTTAGAGTTCAGGGGGCAAGACTATGGCTACACCTTC | CASSLEFRGQDYGYTF
TRBD1 | TRBJ1-1 | NA | TRBV6-5 | TGTGCCAGCAGTTCTCGACAGGGAGAAGCTTTCTTT | CASSSRQGEAFF
NA | TRBJ1-1 | NA | TRBV7-8 | TGTGCCAGCAGCCTAAAGACCAACAGGGATCGAGCTTTCTTT | CASSLKTNRDRAFF
NA | TRBJ2-7 | NA | TRBV27 | TGTGCCAGCAGTCCCAGAGGGGCTCGCCATACGCCATACGAGCAGTACTTC | CASSPRGARHTPYEQYF
NA | TRBJ2-1 | NA | TRBV28 | TGTGCCAGCACCCTGGCCCGGACAAGCTACAATGAGCAGTTCTTC | CASTLARTSYNEQFF
TRBD1 | TRBJ2-7 | NA | TRBV11-2 | TGTGCCAGCAGATTCCGGGACAGGGTTTCCTACGAGCAGTACTTC | CASRFRDRVSYEQYF
TRBD1 | TRBJ1-2 | NA | TRBV9 | TGTGCCAGCAGCGGTGGGACAGGGAAAATCTATGGCTACACCTTC | CASSGGTGKIYGYTF
NA | TRBJ2-1 | NA | TRBV27 | TGTGCCAGCAGTTATACCGGACAGCCGCGCAATGAGCAGTTCTTC | CASSYTGQPRNEQFF
NA | TRBJ2-7 | NA | TRBV5-6 | TGTGCCAGCAGCCTCCCGGACAGCTACGAGCAGTACTTC | CASSLPDSYEQYF
NA | TRBJ2-7 | NA | TRBV4-3 | TGCGCCAGCAGCAAGGGTGGAATCGACGAGCAGTACTTC | CASSKGGIDEQYF
NA | TRBJ2-7 | many | TRBV27 | TGTGCCAGCAGTTTATCGGTCCTCCATAGTCGGTACTTC | CASSLSVLHSRYF
TRBD1 | TRBJ1-1 | NA | TRBV19 | TGTGCCAGTAGTAGGGACAGCATGAACACTGAAGCTTTCTTT | CASSRDSMNTEAFF
NA | TRBJ2-5 | NA | TRBV11-3 | TGTGCCAGCAGCTCGTCACTCCAAGAGACCCAGTACTTC | CASSSSLQETQYF
NA | TRBJ2-2 | few | TRBV18 | TGTGCCAGCTCACCATCTGGGGCCCCGAACACCGGGGAGCTGTTTTTT | CASSPSGAPNTGELFF